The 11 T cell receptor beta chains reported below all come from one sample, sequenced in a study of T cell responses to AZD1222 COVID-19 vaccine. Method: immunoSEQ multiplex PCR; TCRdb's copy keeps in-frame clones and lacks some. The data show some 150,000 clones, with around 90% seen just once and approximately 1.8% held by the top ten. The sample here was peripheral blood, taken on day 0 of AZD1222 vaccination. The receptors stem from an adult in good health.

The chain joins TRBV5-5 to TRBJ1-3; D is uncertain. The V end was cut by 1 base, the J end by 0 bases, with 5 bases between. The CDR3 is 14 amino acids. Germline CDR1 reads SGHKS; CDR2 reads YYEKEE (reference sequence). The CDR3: CASSLLSSGNTIYF. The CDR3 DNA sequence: TGTGCCAGCAGCTTGTTGAGCTCTGGAAACACCATATATTTT.

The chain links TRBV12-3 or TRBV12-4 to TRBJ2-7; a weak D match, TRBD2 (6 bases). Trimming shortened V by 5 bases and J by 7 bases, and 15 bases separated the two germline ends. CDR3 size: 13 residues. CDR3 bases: TGTGCCAGCAGTCGGGACCAGGCGGGGGAGCAGTACGTC. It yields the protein CASSRDQAGEQYV.

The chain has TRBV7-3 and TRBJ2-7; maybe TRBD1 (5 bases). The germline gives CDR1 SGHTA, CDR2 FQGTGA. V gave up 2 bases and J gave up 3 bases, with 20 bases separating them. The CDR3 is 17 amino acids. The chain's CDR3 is CASSLPRAPFSGYEQYV. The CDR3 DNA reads TGTGCCAGCAGCTTACCCAGGGCTCCCTTTAGTGGCTACGAGCAGTACGTC.

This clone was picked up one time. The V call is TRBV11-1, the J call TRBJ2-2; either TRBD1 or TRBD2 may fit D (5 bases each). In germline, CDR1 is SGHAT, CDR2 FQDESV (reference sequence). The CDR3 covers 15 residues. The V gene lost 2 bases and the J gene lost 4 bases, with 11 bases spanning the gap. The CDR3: CASSLRGVGTGELFF. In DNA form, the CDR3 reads TGTGCCAGCAGCTTACGAGGGGTCGGCACCGGGGAGCTGTTTTTT.

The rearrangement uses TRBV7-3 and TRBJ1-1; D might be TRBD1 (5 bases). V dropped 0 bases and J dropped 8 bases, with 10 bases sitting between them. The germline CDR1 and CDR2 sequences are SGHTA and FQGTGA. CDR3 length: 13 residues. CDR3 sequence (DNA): TGTGCCAGCAGCTTAACGTTCCAGGGAGAAGCTTTCTTT. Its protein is CASSLTFQGEAFF. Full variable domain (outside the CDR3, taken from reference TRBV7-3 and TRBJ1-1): GAGVSQTPSNKVTEKGKYVELRCDPISGHTALYWYRQSLGQGPEFLIYFQGTGAADDSGLPNDRFFAVRPEGSVSTLKIQRTERGDSAVYLCASSLTFQGEAFFGQGTRLTVV.

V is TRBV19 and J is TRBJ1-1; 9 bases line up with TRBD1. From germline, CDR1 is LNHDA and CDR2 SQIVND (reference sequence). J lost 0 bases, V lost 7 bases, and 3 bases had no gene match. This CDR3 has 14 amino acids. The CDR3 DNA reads TGTGCCAGTAAGACAGGGGGATTGAACACTGAAGCTTTCTTT. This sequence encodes CASKTGGLNTEAFF.

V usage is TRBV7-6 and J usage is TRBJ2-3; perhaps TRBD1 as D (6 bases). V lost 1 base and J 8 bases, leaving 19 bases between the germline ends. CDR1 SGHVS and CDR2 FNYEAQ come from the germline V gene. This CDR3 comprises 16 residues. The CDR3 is CASSLGGGRMGFTQYF. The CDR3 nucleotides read TGTGCCAGCAGCTTAGGAGGGGGACGGATGGGTTTTACGCAGTATTTT.

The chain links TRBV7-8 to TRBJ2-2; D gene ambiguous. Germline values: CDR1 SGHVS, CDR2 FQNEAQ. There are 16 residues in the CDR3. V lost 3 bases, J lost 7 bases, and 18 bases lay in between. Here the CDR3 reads CASSFPPVPGGGELFF. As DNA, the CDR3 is TGTGCCAGCAGCTTTCCTCCGGTCCCTGGCGGCGGGGAGCTGTTTTTT.

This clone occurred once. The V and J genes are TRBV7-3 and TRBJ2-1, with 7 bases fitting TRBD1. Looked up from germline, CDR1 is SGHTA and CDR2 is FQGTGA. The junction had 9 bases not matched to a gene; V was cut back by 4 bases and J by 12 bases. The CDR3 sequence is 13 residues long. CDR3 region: CASSSDRASAQFF. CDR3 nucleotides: TGTGCCAGCAGCTCTGACAGGGCCTCGGCGCAGTTCTTC.

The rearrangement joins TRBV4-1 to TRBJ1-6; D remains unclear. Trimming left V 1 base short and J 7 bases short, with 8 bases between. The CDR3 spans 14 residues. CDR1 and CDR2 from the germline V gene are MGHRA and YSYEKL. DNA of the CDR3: TGCGCCAGCAGCCAAGTTAAAGGGAATTCACCCCTCCACTTT. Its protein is CASSQVKGNSPLHF.

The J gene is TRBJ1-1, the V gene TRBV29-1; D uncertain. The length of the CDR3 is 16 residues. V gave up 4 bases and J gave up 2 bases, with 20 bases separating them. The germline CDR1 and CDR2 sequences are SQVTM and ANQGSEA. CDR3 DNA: TGCAGCGTTGCGGCCCCGAGATCGGCCCCAAACACTGAAGCTTTCTTT. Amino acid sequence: CSVAAPRSAPNTEAFF.